This TCR beta chain was captured by sequencing in a study of blood T cell repertoires in COVID-19. Germline CDR1 SGHVS, CDR2 FQNEAQ. With 0 bases removed from V and 4 bases from J, the gap between germline ends came to 20 bases. The CDR3 has 18 residues. The method was immunoSEQ multiplex PCR; TCRdb's version includes in-frame clones alone and lacks a portion of them. The repertoire consists of around 220,000 clones, with roughly 88% occurring once and the leading ten covering roughly 15%. What was sequenced was PBMCs or T cells enriched from blood (not recorded which). The V call is TRBV7-8, the J call TRBJ2-3; D may be TRBD1 (5 bases). The clonotype comes from a woman in her forties or fifties with acute COVID-19. This chain's CDR3 is CASSLAVGRGAGPDTQYF. The CDR3 nucleotides are TGTGCCAGCAGCTTAGCGGTCGGAAGGGGCGCCGGTCCAGATACGCAGTATTTT.